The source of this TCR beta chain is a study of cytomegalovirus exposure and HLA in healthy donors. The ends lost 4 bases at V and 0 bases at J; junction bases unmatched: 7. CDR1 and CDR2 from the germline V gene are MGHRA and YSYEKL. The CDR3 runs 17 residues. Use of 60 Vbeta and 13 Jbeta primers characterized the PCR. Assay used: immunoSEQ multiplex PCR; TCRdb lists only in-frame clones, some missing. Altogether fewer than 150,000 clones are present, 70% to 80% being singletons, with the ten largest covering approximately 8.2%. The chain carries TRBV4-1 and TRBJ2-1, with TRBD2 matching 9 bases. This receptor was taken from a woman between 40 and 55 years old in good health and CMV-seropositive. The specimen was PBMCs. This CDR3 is CASSPGLATSSYNEQFF. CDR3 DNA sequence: TGCGCCAGCAGCCCAGGACTAGCGACGAGCTCCTACAATGAGCAGTTCTTC.